The 25 T cell receptor beta chains presented below share a single source sample, sequenced in a study of T cell responses to AZD1222 COVID-19 vaccine. Clones were sequenced by immunoSEQ multiplex PCR, and TCRdb holds only the in-frame ones, with some missing. The table lists roughly 110,000 clones, roughly 87% of them singletons. The specimen was peripheral blood, collected on day 0 of AZD1222 vaccination. These TCRs come from an adult in good health.

This rearrangement joins TRBV5-4 to TRBJ1-4; D is unresolved. Germline CDR1 is SGHNT and CDR2 is YYREEE (reference sequence). The CDR3 runs to 14 residues. Trimming shortened V by 0 bases and J by 0 bases, and 3 bases separated the two germline ends. The CDR3 nucleotides read TGTGCCAGCAGCTTGGGAACAACTAATGAAAAACTGTTTTTT. It encodes CASSLGTTNEKLFF.

The chain employs TRBV3-1 (or the pseudogene TRBV3-2) and TRBJ2-3, with unresolved D. Germline-derived CDR1 and CDR2 are LGHDT and YNNKEL (reference sequence). The V end lost 1 base, the J end lost 4 bases, and 9 bases lay between the germline ends. The CDR3 is 14 residues long. CDR3 sequence (DNA): TGTGCCAGCAGCCAAGTTCGGATTGCAGATACGCAGTATTTT. This codes for CASSQVRIADTQYF.

The V call is TRBV5-1, the J call TRBJ1-2, with 11 bases that match TRBD1. Germline V gene sequence: CDR1 SGHRS, CDR2 YFSETQ. CDR3 length: 15 residues. V was clipped by 1 base and J by 8 bases; unmatched bases: 7. CDR3 coding DNA: TGCGCCAGCAGCTTGATGTGGACAGGGGGCCGAGGCTACACCTTC. As protein: CASSLMWTGGRGYTF.

This rearrangement joins TRBV25-1 to TRBJ2-2; 9 positions match TRBD1. J was trimmed by 3 bases and V by 6 bases; bases with no gene match: 2. Germline V CDR1 and CDR2: MGHDK, SYGVNS. The CDR3 consists of 14 residues. CDR3 sequence: CASSRDRDTGELFF. As DNA, the CDR3 is TGTGCCAGCAGCCGGGACAGGGACACCGGGGAGCTGTTTTTT. The full variable domain, with the rest looked up from reference TRBV25-1 and TRBJ2-2, is EADIYQTPRYLVIGTGKKITLECSQTMGHDKMYWYQQDPGMELHLIHYSYGVNSTEKGDLSSESTVSRIRTEHFPLTLESARPSHTSQYLCASSRDRDTGELFFGEGSRLTVL.

The chain joins TRBV5-1 to TRBJ1-4, with TRBD1 matching 10 bases. The CDR3 has 15 amino acids. Germline assignment: CDR1 SGHRS and CDR2 YFSETQ. V shed 2 bases and J 5 bases; nucleotides not matched to a gene: 3. For the CDR3, the DNA is TGCGCCAGCAGCTTACCGGGACAGGGGAATGAAAAACTGTTTTTT. Translated, it gives CASSLPGQGNEKLFF.

The V and J genes are TRBV6-5 and TRBJ1-5; D unclear. Germline values: CDR1 MNHEY, CDR2 SVGAGI. The V end was cut by 0 bases, the J end by 6 bases, with 6 bases between. The CDR3 runs 13 residues. The CDR3 region is CASSYSWAQPQHF. In DNA, the CDR3 is TGTGCCAGCAGTTACTCGTGGGCTCAGCCCCAGCATTTT.

This sequence joins TRBV7-3 and TRBJ1-6; D is unclear. This CDR3 spans 12 amino acids. CDR1 is SGHTA and CDR2 is FQGTGA in the germline V gene. V lost 8 bases and J 8 bases, leaving 10 bases between the germline ends. CDR3 in DNA: TGTGCCAGCGGATTGGGTCATTCACCCCTCCACTTT. The encoded protein is CASGLGHSPLHF.

The chain recombines TRBV18 with TRBJ2-5, with D possibly called TRBD1 or TRBD2 (5 bases each). The CDR3 runs 17 residues. Deletions cut 4 bases from V and 0 bases from J, with 18 bases between. The germline V gene has CDR1 KGHSH and CDR2 LQKENI. Here the CDR3 DNA reads TGTGCCAGCTCACAGACAGCCCTTTGGGGGTACCAAGAGACCCAGTACTTC. This sequence encodes CASSQTALWGYQETQYF. The whole variable domain, filled in from reference TRBV18 and TRBJ2-5, reads NAGVMQNPRHLVRRRGQEARLRCSPMKGHSHVYWYRQLPEEGLKFMVYLQKENIIDESGMPKERFSAEFPKEGPSILRIQQVVRGDSAAYFCASSQTALWGYQETQYFGPGTRLLVL.

This clone was detected a few times. The chain couples TRBV11-2 to TRBJ1-4; no reliable D call. CDR3 length: 16 amino acids. In germline, CDR1 is SGHAT, CDR2 FQNNGV. V was trimmed by 0 bases and J by 8 bases, leaving 16 bases between them. As DNA, the CDR3 is TGTGCCAGCAGCTTAGATCGGTCCCCTACGGGCGAAAAACTGTTTTTT. Protein product: CASSLDRSPTGEKLFF.

The chain uses TRBV6-5 and TRBJ1-2, with 7 bases matching TRBD1. After removal of 4 bases from V and 2 bases from J, the junction contained 1 base not matched to a gene. This CDR3 is 13 amino acids long. Germline-derived CDR1 and CDR2 are MNHEY and SVGAGI. CDR3 sequence (DNA): TGTGCCAGCAGTTTACAGGGGAACTATGGCTACACCTTC. It codes for CASSLQGNYGYTF.

The chain couples TRBV7-9 to TRBJ1-1, with D uncertain. The ends were cut back, 4 bases at V and 3 bases at J, with 9 bases in the middle. The germline gives CDR1 SEHNR, CDR2 FQNEAQ (reference sequence). This CDR3 is built from 13 residues. The CDR3 sequence is CASSSVADTEAFF. The CDR3 bases are TGTGCCAGCAGCTCGGTGGCGGACACTGAAGCTTTCTTT.

V is TRBV28 and J is TRBJ1-5, with TRBD1 matching over 9 bases. Trimming removed 6 bases from V and 6 bases from J; junction bases left unmatched: 6. The CDR3 loop spans 14 amino acids. Germline CDR1 reads MDHEN; CDR2 reads SYDVKM. The CDR3 spells CASRQTGGSQPQHF. In DNA, the CDR3 is TGTGCCAGCAGGCAGACAGGGGGAAGTCAGCCCCAGCATTTT.

The J gene is TRBJ1-1, the V gene TRBV7-9; TRBD1 matches at 9 bases. The CDR3 consists of 13 residues. The V gene end was trimmed by 4 bases and the J gene end by 7 bases; junction bases not matched to a gene: 4. The germline V gene encodes CDR1 SEHNR and CDR2 FQNEAQ (reference sequence). The CDR3 nucleotides are TGTGCCAGCAGCTCGGGACAGGGTCATGAAGCTTTCTTT. It specifies CASSSGQGHEAFF.

This chain connects TRBV23-1 to TRBJ1-4; 7 positions match TRBD1. TRBV23-1 is filed as an ORF, its function uncertain. The ends lost 6 bases at V and 2 bases at J; junction bases unmatched: 21. The CDR3 has 20 amino acids. The CDR3 loop reads CASSHQNCQGEVKTNEKLFF. In DNA, the CDR3 is TGCGCCAGCAGCCACCAAAACTGCCAGGGGGAGGTTAAGACTAATGAAAAACTGTTTTTT.

V gene TRBV3-1 (or the pseudogene TRBV3-2) combines with J gene TRBJ1-2, with 8 bases that match TRBD1. Germline V gene lookup returns CDR1 LGHDT and CDR2 YNNKEL (reference sequence). This CDR3 comprises 16 residues. V dropped 5 bases and J dropped 3; count of bases not matched to a gene: 11. The CDR3 here is CASSFFPGGWDYGYTF. In nucleotides, the CDR3 is TGTGCCAGCAGCTTCTTCCCAGGGGGCTGGGACTATGGCTACACCTTC.

The rearrangement links TRBV18 to TRBJ1-1; no firm D call. The germline V gene encodes CDR1 KGHSH and CDR2 LQKENI. The V end was cut by 1 base, the J end by 7 bases, with 10 bases between. The CDR3 extends over 13 amino acids. Here the CDR3 DNA reads TGTGCCAGCTCACCACGGGCAGCCGGTGAAGCTTTCTTT. This sequence encodes CASSPRAAGEAFF.

V gene TRBV27 combines with J gene TRBJ2-3, with a tentative D call TRBD2 (6 bases). V lost 3 bases and J lost 0, with 13 bases in between. The V gene's germline CDR1 is MNHEY and CDR2 SMNVEV (reference sequence). The length of the CDR3 is 16 residues. The CDR3 region has the DNA TGTGCCAGCAGTTTTATTCGCGGGATTAGCACAGATACGCAGTATTTT. Translated, it gives CASSFIRGISTDTQYF.

The CDR3 is CASSLAGVRETQYF. CDR3 nucleotides: TGTGCCAGCAGTCTAGCGGGAGTACGAGAGACCCAGTACTTC. This rearrangement joins TRBV27 to TRBJ2-5; the match to TRBD2 covers 10 bases. J gave up 4 bases and V 5 bases, and 4 bases lay outside the gene matches. CDR1 and CDR2 (germline): MNHEY, SMNVEV (reference sequence). This CDR3 contains 14 residues.

This rearrangement joins TRBV30 to TRBJ1-3; D is undetermined. V gave up 1 base and J gave up 4 bases, with 11 bases separating them. The CDR3 consists of 14 residues. Germline V gene sequence: CDR1 GTSNPN, CDR2 SVGIG (reference sequence). The CDR3 DNA reads as TGTGCCTGGAGTGAGGCAGATTGGGGAAACACCATATATTTT. Protein product: CAWSEADWGNTIYF. Complete variable domain (other parts from reference TRBV30 and TRBJ1-3): SQTIHQWPATLVQPVGSPLSLECTVEGTSNPNLYWYRQAAGRGLQLLFYSVGIGQISSEVPQNLSASRPQDRQFILSSKKLLLSDSGFYLCAWSEADWGNTIYFGEGSWLTVV.

This clone came up once. J is TRBJ2-3 and V is TRBV5-1, with 11 bases aligning to TRBD2. Per the germline V gene, CDR1 is SGHRS and CDR2 is YFSETQ. The CDR3 runs to 18 residues. The V and J ends lost 3 bases and 6 bases, in that order; junction bases with no gene match: 15. CDR3: CASSSSLLAGVLRDTQYF. For the CDR3, the DNA is TGCGCCAGCAGCTCCTCGTTACTAGCGGGAGTTTTAAGGGATACGCAGTATTTT. Full variable domain (outside the CDR3, taken from reference TRBV5-1 and TRBJ2-3): KAGVTQTPRYLIKTRGQQVTLSCSPISGHRSVSWYQQTPGQGLQFLFEYFSETQRNKGNFPGRFSGRQFSNSRSEMNVSTLELGDSALYLCASSSSLLAGVLRDTQYFGPGTRLTVL.

The J gene is TRBJ2-7, the V gene TRBV18; TRBD1 matches 9 bases. The CDR3 has 14 amino acids. V lost 0 bases and J lost 3; bases outside the gene matches: 0. Germline assignment: CDR1 KGHSH and CDR2 LQKENI. The CDR3 coding sequence is TGTGCCAGCTCACCACCGGGACAGGGCTACGAGCAGTACTTC. Translated: CASSPPGQGYEQYF.

The chain joins TRBV5-4 to TRBJ2-4; 8 nucleotides agree with TRBD2. This CDR3 contains 17 residues. Trimming at V came to 3 bases and at J to 3 bases, leaving 11 bases not matched to a gene. CDR1 and CDR2 from the germline V gene are SGHNT and YYREEE (reference sequence). CDR3 loop: CASSSIPSGGGKNIQYF. The CDR3 nucleotides read TGTGCCAGCAGCTCCATCCCTTCGGGGGGGGGCAAAAACATTCAGTACTTC.

J is TRBJ1-1 and V is TRBV7-2, with D perhaps TRBD1 (5 bases). Trimming stripped 4 bases from V and 5 bases from J, with 17 bases between. The CDR3 is 15 amino acids. Germline V gives CDR1 SGHTA, CDR2 FQGNSA. The CDR3 sequence: CASSSHRSGRTEAFF. Here the CDR3 DNA reads TGTGCCAGCAGCTCCCACAGGTCTGGGAGGACTGAAGCTTTCTTT. Supplemented by reference TRBV7-2 and TRBJ1-1, the full variable domain reads GAGVSQSPSNKVTEKGKDVELRCDPISGHTALYWYRQSLGQGLEFLIYFQGNSAPDKSGLPSDRFSAERTGGSVSTLTIQRTQQEDSAVYLCASSSHRSGRTEAFFGQGTRLTVV.

This clone was counted once. The chain joins TRBV6-5 to TRBJ2-3; D gene ambiguous. Germline V CDR1 and CDR2: MNHEY, SVGAGI. The CDR3 contains 13 residues. Trimming shortened V by 6 bases and J by 0 bases, and 7 bases separated the two germline ends. The DNA for the CDR3 is TGTGCCAGCAGCCTCCAGAGCACAGATACGCAGTATTTT. Protein product: CASSLQSTDTQYF.

V is TRBV6-5 and J is TRBJ1-1, with unresolved D. CDR3 length: 14 residues. V was pared by 3 bases and J by 1 base, with 9 bases between. From germline, CDR1 is MNHEY and CDR2 SVGAGI. The CDR3 DNA sequence: TGTGCCAGCAGTTATAGGGAACGGAACACTGAAGCTTTCTTT. Translation gives CASSYRERNTEAFF.